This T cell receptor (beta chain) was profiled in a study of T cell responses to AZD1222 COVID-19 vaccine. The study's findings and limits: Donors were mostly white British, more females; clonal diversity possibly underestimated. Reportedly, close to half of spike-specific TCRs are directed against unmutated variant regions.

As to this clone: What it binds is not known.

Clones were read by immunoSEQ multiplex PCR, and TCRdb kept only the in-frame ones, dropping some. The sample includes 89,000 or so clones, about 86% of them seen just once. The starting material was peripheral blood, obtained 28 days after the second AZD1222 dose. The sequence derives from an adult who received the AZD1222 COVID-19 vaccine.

DNA of the CDR3: TGTGCCAGTAGTATAAAGGGGAGAGATTACGAGCAGTACTTC. Amino acids: CASSIKGRDYEQYF. J is TRBJ2-7 and V is TRBV19; D might be TRBD1 or TRBD2, each matching 5 bases. The V gene lost 2 bases and the J gene lost 4 bases, with 12 bases spanning the gap. Per the germline V gene, CDR1 is LNHDA and CDR2 is SQIVND (reference sequence). The CDR3 length is 14 residues.